The source of this TCR beta chain is a study of cytomegalovirus exposure and HLA in healthy donors. Notes on the study in general: TCR clusters originating in the first cohort tended to co-occur in the 120 validation repertoires, according to a later analysis. According to the study, 160 or so TCR beta chains were cytomegalovirus-associated.

Notes on this clone: Antigen: not known.

Assay used: immunoSEQ multiplex PCR; TCRdb lists only in-frame clones, some missing. Of approximately 220,000 clones listed, around nine tenths were seen once; the top ten hold about 2.5%. The donors were members of the roughly 130-subject validation cohort (separate from the approximately 670-subject first cohort). This TCR derives from a man aged 18 to 30 in good health and CMV-seronegative. Sequencing input: PBMCs.

The CDR3 nucleotides read TGTGCCAGAAGCTTGGTATCAGGAAACGAGCAGTACTTC. Translated, it gives CARSLVSGNEQYF. The chain links TRBV5-3 to TRBJ2-7; D remains unclear. TRBV5-3 counts as an open reading frame of uncertain function. The CDR3 contains 13 residues. Trimming took off 0 bases at V and 5 bases at J, with 9 bases between the two ends.